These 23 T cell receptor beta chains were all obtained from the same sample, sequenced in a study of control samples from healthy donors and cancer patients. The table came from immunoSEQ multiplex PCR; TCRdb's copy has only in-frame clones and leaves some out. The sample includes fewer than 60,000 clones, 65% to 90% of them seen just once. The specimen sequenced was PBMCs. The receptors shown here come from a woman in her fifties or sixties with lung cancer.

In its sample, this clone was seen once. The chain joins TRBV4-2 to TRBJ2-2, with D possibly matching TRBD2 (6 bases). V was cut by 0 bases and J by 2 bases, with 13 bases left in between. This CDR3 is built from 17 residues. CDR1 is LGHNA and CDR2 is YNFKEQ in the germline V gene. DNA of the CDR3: TGTGCCAGCAGCCAAGATGATAGGGGACTTAACACCGGGGAGCTGTTTTTT. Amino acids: CASSQDDRGLNTGELFF.

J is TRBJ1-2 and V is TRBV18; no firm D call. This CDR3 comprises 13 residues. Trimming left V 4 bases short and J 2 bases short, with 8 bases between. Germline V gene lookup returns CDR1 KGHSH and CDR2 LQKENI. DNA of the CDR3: TGTGCCAGCTCACTAACTGGGAACTATGGCTACACCTTC. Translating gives CASSLTGNYGYTF.

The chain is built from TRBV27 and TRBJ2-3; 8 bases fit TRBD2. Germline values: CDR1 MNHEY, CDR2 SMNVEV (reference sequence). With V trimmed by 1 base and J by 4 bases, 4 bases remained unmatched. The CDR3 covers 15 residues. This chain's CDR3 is CASSLYGGGADTQYF. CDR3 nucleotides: TGTGCCAGCAGTTTATACGGGGGGGGCGCAGATACGCAGTATTTT.

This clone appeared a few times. This CDR3 reads CASSLRPTGGWANYGYTF. The CDR3, as DNA: TGTGCCAGCAGTTTACGGCCCACAGGGGGGTGGGCCAACTATGGCTACACCTTC. The V gene is TRBV27, the J gene TRBJ1-2; 8 positions agree with TRBD1. The CDR3 sequence is 18 residues long. Germline V gene data show CDR1 as MNHEY and CDR2 as SMNVEV (reference sequence). J gave up 2 bases and V 2 bases, and 13 bases lay outside the gene matches.

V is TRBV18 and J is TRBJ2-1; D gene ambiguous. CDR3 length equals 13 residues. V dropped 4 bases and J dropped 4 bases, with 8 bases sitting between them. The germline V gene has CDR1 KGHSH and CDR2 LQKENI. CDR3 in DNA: TGTGCCAGCTCACTCGATCTATACAATGAGCAGTTCTTC. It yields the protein CASSLDLYNEQFF.

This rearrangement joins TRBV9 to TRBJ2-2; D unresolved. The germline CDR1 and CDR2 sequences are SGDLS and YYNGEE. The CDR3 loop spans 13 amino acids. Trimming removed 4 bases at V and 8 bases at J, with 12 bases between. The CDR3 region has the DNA TGTGCCAGCAGCCTAGGGCATTGGGGGGAGCTGTTTTTT. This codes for CASSLGHWGELFF.

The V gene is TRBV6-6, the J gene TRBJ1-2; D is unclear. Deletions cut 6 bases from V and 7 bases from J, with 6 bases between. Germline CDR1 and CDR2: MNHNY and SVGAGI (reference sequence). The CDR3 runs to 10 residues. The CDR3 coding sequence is TGTGCCAGCAGGGACGGTGGCTACACCTTC. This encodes CASRDGGYTF.

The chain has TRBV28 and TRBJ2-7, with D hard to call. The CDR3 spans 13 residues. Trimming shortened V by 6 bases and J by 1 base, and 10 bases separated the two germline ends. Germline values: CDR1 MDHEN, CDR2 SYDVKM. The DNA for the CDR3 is TGTGCCAGCAGCCCTGCCCTTTCCTACGAGCAGTACTTC. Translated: CASSPALSYEQYF.

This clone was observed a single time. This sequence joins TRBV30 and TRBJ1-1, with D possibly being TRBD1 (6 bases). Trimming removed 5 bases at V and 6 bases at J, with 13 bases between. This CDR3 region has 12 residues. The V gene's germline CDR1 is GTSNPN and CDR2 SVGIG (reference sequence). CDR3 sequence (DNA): TGTGCCTGGGGCAGACAGGACTCTGAAGCTTTCTTT. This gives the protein CAWGRQDSEAFF.

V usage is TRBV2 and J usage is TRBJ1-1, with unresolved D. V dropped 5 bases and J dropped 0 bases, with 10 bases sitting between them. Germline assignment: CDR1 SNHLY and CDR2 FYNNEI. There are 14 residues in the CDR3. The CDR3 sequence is CASSYGGLNTEAFF. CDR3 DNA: TGTGCCAGCAGTTATGGTGGCTTGAACACTGAAGCTTTCTTT.

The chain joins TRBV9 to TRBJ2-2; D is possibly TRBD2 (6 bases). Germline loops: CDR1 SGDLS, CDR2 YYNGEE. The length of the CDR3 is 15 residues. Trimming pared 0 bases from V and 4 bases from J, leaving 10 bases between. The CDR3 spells CASSVDGRSTGELFF. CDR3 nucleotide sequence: TGTGCCAGCAGCGTAGACGGGAGAAGCACCGGGGAGCTGTTTTTT.

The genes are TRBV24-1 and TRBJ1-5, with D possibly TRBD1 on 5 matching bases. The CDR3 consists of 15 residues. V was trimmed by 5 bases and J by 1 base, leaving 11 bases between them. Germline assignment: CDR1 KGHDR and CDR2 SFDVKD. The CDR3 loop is CATSGGVWSNQPQHF. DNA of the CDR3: TGTGCCACCAGTGGAGGGGTTTGGAGCAATCAGCCCCAGCATTTT.

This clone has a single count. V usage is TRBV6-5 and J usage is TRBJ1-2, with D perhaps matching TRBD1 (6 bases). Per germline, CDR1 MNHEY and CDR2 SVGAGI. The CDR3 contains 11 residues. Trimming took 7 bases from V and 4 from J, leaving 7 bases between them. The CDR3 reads CASKGGYGYTF. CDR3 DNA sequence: TGTGCCAGCAAGGGGGGCTATGGCTACACCTTC.

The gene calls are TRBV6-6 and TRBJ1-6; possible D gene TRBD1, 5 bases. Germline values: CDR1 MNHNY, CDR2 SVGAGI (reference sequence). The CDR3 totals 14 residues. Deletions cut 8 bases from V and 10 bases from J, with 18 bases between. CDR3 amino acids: CASSRTFRGSPLHF. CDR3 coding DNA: TGTGCCAGCTCCCGGACATTTCGGGGGTCACCCCTCCACTTT.

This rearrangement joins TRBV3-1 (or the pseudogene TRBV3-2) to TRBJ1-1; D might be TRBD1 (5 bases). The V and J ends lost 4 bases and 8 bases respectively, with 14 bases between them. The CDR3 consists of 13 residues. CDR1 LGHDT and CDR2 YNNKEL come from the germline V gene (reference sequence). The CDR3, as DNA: TGTGCCAGCAGCCCGCCGGGACGGGAGGAAGCTTTCTTT. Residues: CASSPPGREEAFF.

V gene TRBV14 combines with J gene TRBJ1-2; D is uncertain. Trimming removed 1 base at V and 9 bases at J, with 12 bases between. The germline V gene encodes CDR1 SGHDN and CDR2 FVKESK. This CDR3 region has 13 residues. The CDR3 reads CASSQGRQIRYTF. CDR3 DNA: TGTGCCAGCAGCCAAGGAAGGCAGATTCGCTACACCTTC.

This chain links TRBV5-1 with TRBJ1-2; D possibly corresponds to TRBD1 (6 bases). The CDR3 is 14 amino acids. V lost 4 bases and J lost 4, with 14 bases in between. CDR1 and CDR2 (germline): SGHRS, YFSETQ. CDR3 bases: TGCGCCAGCAGCACGCAGGGGTCTGGCTATGGCTACACCTTC. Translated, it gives CASSTQGSGYGYTF.

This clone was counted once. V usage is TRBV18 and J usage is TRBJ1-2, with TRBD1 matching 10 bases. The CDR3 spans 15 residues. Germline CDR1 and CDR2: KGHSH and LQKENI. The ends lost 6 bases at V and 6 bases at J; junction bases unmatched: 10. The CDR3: CASSLGQGVMHGYTF. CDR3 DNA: TGTGCCAGCTCTCTTGGACAGGGGGTGATGCATGGCTACACCTTC.

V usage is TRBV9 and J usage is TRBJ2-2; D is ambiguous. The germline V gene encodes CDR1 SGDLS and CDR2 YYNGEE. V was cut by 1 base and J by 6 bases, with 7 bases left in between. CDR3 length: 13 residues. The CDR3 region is CASSVLTSGELFF. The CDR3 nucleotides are TGTGCCAGCAGCGTACTTACTTCCGGGGAGCTGTTTTTT.

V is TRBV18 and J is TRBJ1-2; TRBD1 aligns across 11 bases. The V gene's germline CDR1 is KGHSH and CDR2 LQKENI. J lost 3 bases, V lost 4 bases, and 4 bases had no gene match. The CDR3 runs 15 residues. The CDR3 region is CASSLPGQGDYGYTF. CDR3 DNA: TGTGCCAGCTCACTTCCGGGACAGGGGGACTATGGCTACACCTTC.

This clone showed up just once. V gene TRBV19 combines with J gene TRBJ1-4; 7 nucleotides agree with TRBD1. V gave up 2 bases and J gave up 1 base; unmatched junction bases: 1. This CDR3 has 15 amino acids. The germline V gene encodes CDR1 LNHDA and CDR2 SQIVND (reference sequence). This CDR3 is CASSITGETNEKLFF. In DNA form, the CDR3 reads TGTGCCAGTAGTATAACAGGGGAAACTAATGAAAAACTGTTTTTT.

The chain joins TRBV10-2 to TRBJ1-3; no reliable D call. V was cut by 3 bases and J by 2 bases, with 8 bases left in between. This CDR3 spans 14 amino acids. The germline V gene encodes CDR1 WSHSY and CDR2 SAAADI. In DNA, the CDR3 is TGCGCCAGCAGTGACGGAAACCCTGGAAACACCATATATTTT. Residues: CASSDGNPGNTIYF.

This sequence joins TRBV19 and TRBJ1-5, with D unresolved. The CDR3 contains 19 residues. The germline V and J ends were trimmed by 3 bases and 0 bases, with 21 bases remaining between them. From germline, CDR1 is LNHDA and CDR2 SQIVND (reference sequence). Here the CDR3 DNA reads TGTGCCAGTAGTATGACGGGGTCCCTAACCTTTTATAGCAATCAGCCCCAGCATTTT. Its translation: CASSMTGSLTFYSNQPQHF.